This entry lists 25 T cell receptor beta chains sequenced from one sample in a study of T cell repertoires in cytomegalovirus infection. A single record per CDR3 protein comes from TCRdb applying MiXCR to the reads. The sample holds 200,000 to 300,000 distinct CDR3 sequences; 9.1% are singletons and the top ten take approximately 15%. The sequenced sample consisted of PBMCs. The receptor set was obtained from a human donor in good health (CMV status not recorded). Some clones in this sample may be carry-over from other donors' samples.

This CDR3 reads CASSLVRFVGDNNQPQHF. DNA for the CDR3: TGTGCCAGCAGCTTAGTTCGGTTCGTGGGGGACAACAATCAGCCCCAGCATTTT. The rearrangement uses TRBV7-8 and TRBJ1-5; a weak D match, TRBD1 (6 bases). The germline V gene encodes CDR1 SGHVS and CDR2 FQNEAQ. The CDR3 is 18 residues long. V gave up 1 base and J gave up 3 bases, with 19 bases separating them.

Only a few counts were recorded for this clonotype. CDR3 protein: CATSDSQVRVGSYNEQFF. The CDR3, as DNA: TGTGCCACCAGTGATTCGCAGGTCCGAGTCGGCTCCTACAATGAGCAGTTCTTC. V and J are TRBV24-1 and TRBJ2-1; D uncertain. The CDR3 is 18 residues long. Trimming cost V 2 bases and J 0 bases, with 16 bases left between them. From germline, CDR1 is KGHDR and CDR2 SFDVKD.

In this sample, this clonotype turned up many times. V and J are TRBV7-2 and TRBJ1-5; D uncertain. The CDR3 consists of 15 residues. Germline CDR1 and CDR2: SGHTA and FQGNSA. Trimming shortened V by 1 base and J by 0 bases, and 7 bases separated the two germline ends. The CDR3 spells CASSLDGLSNQPQHF. The CDR3 DNA sequence: TGTGCCAGCAGCTTAGATGGGCTTAGCAATCAGCCCCAGCATTTT.

This clonotype was detected ten times or more. V usage is TRBV12-3 or TRBV12-4 and J usage is TRBJ2-2, with TRBD1 as a possible D gene (5 bases). The CDR3 contains 15 residues. Trimming took 6 bases from V and 1 from J, leaving 12 bases between them. This CDR3 is CASSPTARNTGELFF. The CDR3 DNA follows: TGTGCCAGCAGCCCGACAGCCAGGAACACCGGGGAGCTGTTTTTT.

J is TRBJ1-1 and V is TRBV30, with a weak D call TRBD1 (6 bases). V lost 3 bases and J 4 bases, leaving 12 bases between the germline ends. This CDR3 has 13 residues. CDR1 is GTSNPN and CDR2 is SVGIG in the germline V gene (reference sequence). The CDR3 loop is CAWRGGFGTEAFF. The CDR3 bases are TGTGCCTGGAGAGGGGGATTTGGCACTGAAGCTTTCTTT.

At least ten counts were recorded for this clonotype. The gene calls are TRBV6-8 and TRBJ1-1, with 9 bases lining up with TRBD1. The germline CDR1 and CDR2 sequences are MNHGY and SAAAGT. The CDR3 extends over 15 amino acids. The V gene end was trimmed by 5 bases and the J gene end by 5 bases; junction bases not matched to a gene: 9. CDR3 amino acids: CASSVATGGLTEAFF. Written as DNA, the CDR3 is TGTGCCAGCAGTGTCGCGACAGGGGGATTGACTGAAGCTTTCTTT.

The genes are TRBV18 and TRBJ1-1; a possible D gene is TRBD1 (5 bases). The CDR3 has 13 residues. V was trimmed by 2 bases and J by 1 base, leaving 5 bases between them. Germline V gene data show CDR1 as KGHSH and CDR2 as LQKENI. CDR3 loop: CASSPGANTEAFF. The CDR3 DNA reads as TGTGCCAGCTCACCAGGGGCGAACACTGAAGCTTTCTTT.

This clonotype was found a few times. This chain joins TRBV11-2 and TRBJ1-2, with D perhaps matching TRBD1 (6 bases). Germline V gene sequence: CDR1 SGHAT, CDR2 FQNNGV. The CDR3 runs 15 residues. V was pared by 1 base and J by 8 bases, with 17 bases between. The CDR3 bases are TGTGCCAGCAGCTTAGCTTCCGGGGGCGCAAGGGGCTACACCTTC. Its translation: CASSLASGGARGYTF.

This clonotype was seen repeatedly, ten times or more. V gene TRBV4-1 combines with J gene TRBJ1-2; no reliable D call. Germline V gives CDR1 MGHRA, CDR2 YSYEKL. CDR3 length equals 15 residues. The germline V and J ends were trimmed by 3 bases and 3 bases, with 14 bases remaining between them. The CDR3 nucleotides read TGCGCCAGCAGCCAGGAGGGCAGGCCCTACTATGGCTACACCTTC. Translation gives CASSQEGRPYYGYTF.

In its sample, this clonotype was seen many times. The chain uses TRBV28 and TRBJ1-2; D is unclear. Trimming took 3 bases from V and 4 from J, leaving 6 bases between them. This CDR3 is 12 amino acids long. Per the germline V gene, CDR1 is MDHEN and CDR2 is SYDVKM. Here the CDR3 DNA reads TGTGCCAGCAGTTTTAAACCCTATGGCTACACCTTC. The encoded protein is CASSFKPYGYTF.

This clonotype showed up many times. V usage is TRBV12-3 or TRBV12-4 and J usage is TRBJ2-7; maybe TRBD2 (6 bases). The CDR3 sequence is 15 residues long. Trimming took 6 bases from V and 3 from J, leaving 18 bases between them. In DNA form, the CDR3 reads TGTGCCAGCAGCGGGGGAAGGGCCCCCCACTACGAGCAGTACTTC. This sequence encodes CASSGGRAPHYEQYF.

This clonotype has a count of ten or more. This chain joins TRBV6-1 and TRBJ2-7, with D possibly being TRBD1 or TRBD2 (6 bases each). V shed 6 bases and J shed 2 bases, with 14 bases lying between them. From germline, CDR1 is MNHNS and CDR2 SASEGT. The CDR3 extends over 14 amino acids. The chain's CDR3 is CASSPGGRTYEQYF. The CDR3 DNA is TGTGCCAGCAGCCCCGGGGGCCGAACCTACGAGCAGTACTTC.

This clonotype has a count of ten or more. This sequence joins TRBV6-2 or TRBV6-3 and TRBJ2-1; TRBD2 agrees at 12 bases. Germline CDR1 and CDR2: MNHEY and SVGEGT. The trim removed 4 bases at V and 4 bases at J, leaving 14 bases unmatched. The CDR3 is 19 amino acids. In DNA, the CDR3 is TGTGCCAGCAGTTCCCGTCTTGGACTAGCGGGGCCCACGTACAATGAGCAGTTCTTC. This gives the protein CASSSRLGLAGPTYNEQFF.

This clonotype was seen ten or more times. V is TRBV6-1 and J is TRBJ1-1, with D unresolved. The CDR3 is made up of 12 amino acids. Germline V gives CDR1 MNHNS, CDR2 SASEGT. V was cut by 6 bases and J by 4 bases, with 9 bases left in between. For the CDR3, the DNA is TGTGCCAGCAGGAGTTTTGGCACTGAAGCTTTCTTT. Protein sequence: CASRSFGTEAFF.

At least ten counts were recorded for this clonotype. The chain links TRBV11-3 to TRBJ1-5, with D possibly TRBD1 on 5 matching bases. The CDR3 contains 13 residues. V lost 5 bases and J 7 bases, leaving 12 bases between the germline ends. Looked up from germline, CDR1 is SGHNT and CDR2 is YENEEA. Written as DNA, the CDR3 is TGTGCCAGCAGCGTCAACGAGGGGCAGCCCCAGCATTTT. It specifies CASSVNEGQPQHF.

This clonotype was counted at least ten times. J is TRBJ2-1 and V is TRBV3-1; D possibly corresponds to TRBD2 (5 bases). The CDR3 length is 12 residues. The V gene lost 5 bases and the J gene lost 9 bases, with 11 bases spanning the gap. Per germline, CDR1 LGHDT and CDR2 YNNKEL (reference sequence). CDR3 nucleotide sequence: TGTGCCAGCAGCTTCCTAGGGAGTGAGCAGTTCTTC. This gives the protein CASSFLGSEQFF.

The V call is TRBV10-2, the J call TRBJ2-1; 8 positions agree with TRBD2. There are 15 residues in the CDR3. V was pared by 5 bases and J by 8 bases, with 11 bases of the junction left unmatched. Per germline, CDR1 WSHSY and CDR2 SAAADI. The CDR3 is CASSLLAAALDEQFF. Written as DNA, the CDR3 is TGCGCCAGCAGTTTACTAGCGGCAGCGCTGGATGAGCAGTTCTTC.

There are a few counts of this clonotype. The V gene is TRBV20-1, the J gene TRBJ2-5, with D hard to call. V was cut by 6 bases and J by 1 base, with 15 bases left in between. CDR1 and CDR2 from the germline V gene are DFQATT and SNEGSKA (reference sequence). The length of the CDR3 is 14 residues. Here the CDR3 reads CSAPPYFFQETQYF. Written as DNA, the CDR3 is TGCAGTGCCCCGCCCTACTTCTTCCAAGAGACCCAGTACTTC.

This clonotype was counted at least ten times. The chain joins TRBV7-2 to TRBJ1-1, with D hard to call. V lost 5 bases and J lost 4, with 17 bases in between. The CDR3 is made up of 15 amino acids. CDR1 and CDR2 (germline): SGHTA, FQGNSA. The CDR3 sequence: CASSHPVGRGTEAFF. In DNA, the CDR3 is TGTGCCAGCAGCCATCCGGTGGGCCGGGGCACTGAAGCTTTCTTT.

This clonotype was seen many times. The chain has TRBV28 and TRBJ2-7; a weak D match, TRBD2 (5 bases). This CDR3 comprises 13 residues. The V end lost 3 bases, the J end lost 6 bases, and 12 bases lay between the germline ends. CDR1 is MDHEN, CDR2 SYDVKM, per germline. This chain's CDR3 is CASSLRVPREQYF. DNA for the CDR3: TGTGCCAGCAGTTTGAGGGTACCACGCGAGCAGTACTTC.

This clonotype showed up many times. This rearrangement joins TRBV12-3 or TRBV12-4 to TRBJ2-7; D might be TRBD2 (7 bases). The V end was cut by 8 bases, the J end by 7 bases, with 18 bases between. This CDR3 is 13 amino acids long. The CDR3, as DNA: TGTGCCAGCGCAAGTGGGGGGGCTGGAGAGCAGTACTTC. Translating gives CASASGGAGEQYF.

This clonotype was recorded many times. This chain links TRBV6-2 or TRBV6-3 with TRBJ2-2, with D possibly TRBD1 on 6 matching bases. Trimming took 4 bases from V and 6 from J, leaving 18 bases between them. The CDR3 runs 16 residues. Germline assignment: CDR1 MNHEY and CDR2 SVGEGT. CDR3 nucleotide sequence: TGTGCCAGCAGTTCAGCGTCCGTAACAGGGTCCGGGGAGCTGTTTTTT. It is translated as CASSSASVTGSGELFF.

This clonotype was recorded many times. The rearrangement uses TRBV7-2 and TRBJ2-1; a weak D match, TRBD1 (6 bases). Germline assignment: CDR1 SGHTA and CDR2 FQGNSA. The CDR3 runs to 14 residues. V was pared by 5 bases and J by 9 bases, with 17 bases between. CDR3 residues: CASSPGTGPGEQFF. The CDR3, as DNA: TGTGCCAGCAGCCCCGGAACAGGGCCTGGTGAGCAGTTCTTC.

V and J are TRBV2 and TRBJ1-2; 8 positions match TRBD1. The CDR3 is 13 amino acids. V shed 7 bases and J 8 bases; nucleotides not matched to a gene: 9. CDR1 SNHLY and CDR2 FYNNEI come from the germline V gene. The CDR3 spells CASTGGEMRGYTF. The CDR3 bases are TGTGCCAGCACAGGGGGCGAGATGCGGGGCTACACCTTC.

The chain links TRBV5-6 to TRBJ2-2, with 7 nucleotides matching TRBD2. Trimming at V came to 1 base and at J to 6 bases, leaving 9 bases not matched to a gene. CDR1 is SGHDT, CDR2 YYEEEE, per germline. The CDR3 loop spans 16 amino acids. CDR3 residues: CASSLSQRGRAGELFF. The CDR3 DNA follows: TGTGCCAGCAGCTTGTCGCAGCGGGGAAGGGCCGGGGAGCTGTTTTTT. Together with reference TRBV5-6 and TRBJ2-2, the CDR3 gives the full variable domain: DAGVTQSPTHLIKTRGQQVTLRCSPKSGHDTVSWYQQALGQGPQFIFQYYEEEERQRGNFPDRFSGHQFPNYSSELNVNALLLGDSALYLCASSLSQRGRAGELFFGEGSRLTVL.